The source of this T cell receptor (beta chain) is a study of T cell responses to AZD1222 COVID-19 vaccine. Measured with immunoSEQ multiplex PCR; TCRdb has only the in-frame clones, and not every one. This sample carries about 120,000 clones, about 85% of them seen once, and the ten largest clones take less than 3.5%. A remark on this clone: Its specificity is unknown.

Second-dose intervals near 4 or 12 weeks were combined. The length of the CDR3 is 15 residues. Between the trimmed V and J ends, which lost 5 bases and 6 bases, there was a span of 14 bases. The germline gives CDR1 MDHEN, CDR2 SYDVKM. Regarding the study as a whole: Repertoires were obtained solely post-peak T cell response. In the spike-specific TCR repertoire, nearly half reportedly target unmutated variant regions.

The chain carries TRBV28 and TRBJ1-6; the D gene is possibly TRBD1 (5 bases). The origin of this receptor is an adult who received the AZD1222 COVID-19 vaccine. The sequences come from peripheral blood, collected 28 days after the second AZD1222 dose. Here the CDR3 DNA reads TGTGCCAGCAGTCGGTTCGGGCAGGGTAATTCACCCCTCCACTTT. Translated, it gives CASSRFGQGNSPLHF.